These T cell receptor beta chains were read from a single sample in a study of cytomegalovirus exposure and HLA in healthy donors. Data came from immunoSEQ multiplex PCR; TCRdb stores just in-frame clones and leaves some out. This table holds 150,000 to 200,000 clones, nearly 70% found once. The sequenced sample consisted of PBMCs. These receptors were obtained from a man aged 25 to 45 in good health and CMV-seropositive. The CDR3 runs from the conserved cysteine through the conserved F or W. The D gene is left open where the match is weak. Some rows have no size entry. The others give once, few or many, or a class for an expanded clone.

abundance	j_gene	v_gene	d_gene	CDR3nt	CDR3aa
NA	TRBJ2-1	TRBV5-4	TRBD2	TGTGCCAGCAGCCCCGGACTAGCGGGAGGGCCCCGGGGTGAGCAGTTCTTC	CASSPGLAGGPRGEQFF
NA	TRBJ2-7	TRBV5-1	TRBD2	TGCGCCAGCAGCTTCTTAGCGGGAGGGGACTACGAGCAGTACTTC	CASSFLAGGDYEQYF
NA	TRBJ2-7	TRBV4-1	NA	TGCGCCAGCAGCCAAGATCGCGTCCGCTCCTACGAGCAGTACTTC	CASSQDRVRSYEQYF
NA	TRBJ2-7	TRBV28	NA	TGTGCCAGCAAACAGTACTACGAGCAGTACTTC	CASKQYYEQYF
NA	TRBJ2-7	TRBV5-1	TRBD2	TGCGCCAGCAGCCCGACCCTACTAGCGGGGGCCTACGAGCAGTACTTC	CASSPTLLAGAYEQYF
NA	TRBJ2-7	TRBV19	TRBD2	TGTGCCAGTAGTATAGGTACGGGACTAGCCTCCGAGCAGTACTTC	CASSIGTGLASEQYF
once	TRBJ1-5	TRBV7-9	NA	TGTTCCAGCAGCTTAGTCGGACAGAATAATCAGCCCCAGCATTTT	CSSSLVGQNNQPQHF
NA	TRBJ2-3	TRBV9	NA	TGTGCCAGCAGCCGTCGGAACGAGGCAGATACGCAGTATTTT	CASSRRNEADTQYF
NA	TRBJ1-1	TRBV10-3	NA	TGTGCCATCTCGGGAGCGGGTTTGAACACTGAAGCTTTCTTT	CAISGAGLNTEAFF
few	TRBJ1-2	TRBV5-1	TRBD1	TGCGCCAGCAGCCGACAGGGGACTCAAAACTATGGCTACACCTTC	CASSRQGTQNYGYTF
once	TRBJ2-5	TRBV19	NA	TGTGCCAGTAGTCCGGGAGAGCGGGAGACCCAGTACTTC	CASSPGERETQYF
few	TRBJ2-7	TRBV7-9	NA	TGTGCCAGCAGCCTACAGGAATACGAGCAGTACTTC	CASSLQEYEQYF
many	TRBJ2-7	TRBV7-9	TRBD1	TGTGCCAGCAGCCCCCAGTGGGGCAGGGGGAACGAGCAGTACTTC	CASSPQWGRGNEQYF
few	TRBJ2-5	TRBV14	TRBD2	TGTGCCAGCAGATCTAGCGGGAGACTTGGAGAGACCCAGTACTTC	CASRSSGRLGETQYF
NA	TRBJ1-2	TRBV9	NA	TGTGCCAGCAGCGTAAATCCCGACGTAGGGGGAGACTATGGCTACACCTTC	CASSVNPDVGGDYGYTF
NA	TRBJ2-1	TRBV6-1	NA	TGTGCCAGCAGTGAGCGGGCCACCTACAATGAGCAGTTCTTC	CASSERATYNEQFF
NA	TRBJ1-1	TRBV19	TRBD1	TGTGCCAGTAGGGGACAGAGAATTCGAGCTTTCTTT	CASRGQRIRAFF
NA	TRBJ2-7	TRBV19	TRBD2	TGTGCCAGTAGTAAACTAGCGGGAGACTACGAGCAGTACTTC	CASSKLAGDYEQYF
NA	TRBJ2-1	TRBV4-1	NA	TGCGCCAGCAGCCAAGATAAGAGCGTAGATGAGCAGTTCTTC	CASSQDKSVDEQFF
NA	TRBJ2-7	TRBV6-1	NA	TGTGCCAGCAGCAAGGGGGAAGCCTACGAGCAGTACTTC	CASSKGEAYEQYF
once	TRBJ2-5	TRBV10-1	NA	TGCGCCAGCAGTGAGTCGTCAAAAGGAGAGCAAGAGACCCAGTACTTC	CASSESSKGEQETQYF
NA	TRBJ1-1	TRBV10-1	NA	TGCGCCAGCAGTGGAGGGAACACTGAAGCTTTCTTT	CASSGGNTEAFF
NA	TRBJ2-5	TRBV21-1	NA	TGTGCCAGCAGCGCCAGACTAGCGGGAGGGCCGGAGGTGGGAGGGACCCAGTACTTC	CASSARLAGGPEVGGTQYF
few	TRBJ1-2	TRBV18	NA	TGTGCCAGCTCACCCGGACAGTATGGCTACACCTTC	CASSPGQYGYTF
NA	TRBJ2-7	TRBV6-6	NA	TGTGCCAGCAGTTCGACATCTTACGAGCAGTACTTC	CASSSTSYEQYF